Sequencing of this T cell receptor beta chain was carried out in a study of blood T cell repertoires in COVID-19. TCRdb keeps only in-frame clones here, not all; method: immunoSEQ multiplex PCR. The sample carries 100,000 to 150,000 clones, approximately 83% recorded once. Source material: peripheral blood. This TCR derives from a man aged 80 or over with active or convalescent COVID-19.

CDR3: CASSRRLAGGPETQYF. The DNA of the CDR3 is TGTGCCAGCAGTCGACGACTAGCGGGAGGGCCGGAGACCCAGTACTTC. The chain recombines TRBV6-2 or TRBV6-3 with TRBJ2-5; 14 nucleotides line up with TRBD2. The V segment lost 5 bases and the J segment 5 bases; nucleotides outside the gene matches: 7. This CDR3 has 16 amino acids. Germline lookup yields CDR1 MNHEY and CDR2 SVGEGT.